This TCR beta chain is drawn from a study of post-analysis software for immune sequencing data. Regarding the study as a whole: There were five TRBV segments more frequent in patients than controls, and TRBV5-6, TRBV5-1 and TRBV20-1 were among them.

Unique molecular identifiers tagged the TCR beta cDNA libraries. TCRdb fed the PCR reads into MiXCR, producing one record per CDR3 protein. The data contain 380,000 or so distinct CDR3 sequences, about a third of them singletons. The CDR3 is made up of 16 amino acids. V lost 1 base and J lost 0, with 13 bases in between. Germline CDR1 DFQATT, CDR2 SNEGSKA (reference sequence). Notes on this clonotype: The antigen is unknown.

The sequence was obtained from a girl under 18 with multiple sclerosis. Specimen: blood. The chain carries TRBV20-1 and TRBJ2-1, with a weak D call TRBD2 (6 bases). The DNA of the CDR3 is TGCAGTGCTAGAGCTCTAGCGACAAGCTCCTACAATGAGCAGTTCTTC. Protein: CSARALATSSYNEQFF.